The present entry profiles one T cell receptor (beta chain) with its context. This sample stems from a study of blood T cell repertoires in COVID-19. Study-wide background: T cells, B-cell-depleted T cells, or PBMCs supplied cDNA or gDNA.

In the original processing: Amplification with reference gene primers provided the estimates of nucleated cell counts. Measured with immunoSEQ multiplex PCR; TCRdb has only the in-frame clones, and not every one. V and J calls and clone size are given by that table; D and trimming were obtained from the DNA. The table records a few hundred thousand clones, about 90% of them present only once. Enrollees, roughly 18 to 89 years old, lived in 24 US areas. The study counted Cohort 3 donors as recovered given two negative PCRs, clearance, or symptom resolution. In germline, CDR1 is KGHDR, CDR2 SFDVKD. Trimming removed 1 base from V and 6 bases from J; junction bases left unmatched: 10. The CDR3 has 17 residues.

The TCR was taken from a woman in her twenties or thirties who had recovered from COVID-19. The rearrangement joins TRBV24-1 to TRBJ2-3; 9 positions match TRBD1. Sample: PBMCs or T cells enriched from blood (not recorded which). CDR3 loop: CATSDLPGQGTGDTQYF. The DNA of the CDR3 is TGTGCCACCAGTGATTTACCAGGACAGGGGACAGGTGATACGCAGTATTTT.